These 7 T cell receptor beta chains came from one sample sequenced in a study of blood T cell repertoires in COVID-19. Method: immunoSEQ multiplex PCR; TCRdb's copy keeps in-frame clones and lacks some. The data show 250,000 or so clones, about 89% seen once. Sequenced input: PBMCs or T cells enriched from blood (not recorded which). These receptors were collected from a woman younger than 30 who had recovered from COVID-19.

V usage is TRBV6-5 and J usage is TRBJ1-5; the D is unclear. With 8 bases removed from V and 3 bases from J, the gap between germline ends came to 14 bases. Germline loops: CDR1 MNHEY, CDR2 SVGAGI. This CDR3 region has 14 residues. The CDR3 spells CASRPAGINQPQHF. CDR3 nucleotide sequence: TGTGCCAGCCGCCCAGCGGGGATCAATCAGCCCCAGCATTTT.

The chain carries TRBV5-1 and TRBJ2-5; 9 positions agree with TRBD2. There are 16 residues in the CDR3. Germline V lookup: CDR1 SGHRS, CDR2 YFSETQ. V lost 4 bases and J lost 5; bases outside the gene matches: 12. Here the CDR3 reads CASSQTSGGARETQYF. The CDR3 coding sequence is TGCGCCAGCAGCCAGACTAGCGGAGGGGCGAGGGAGACCCAGTACTTC.

V and J are TRBV9 and TRBJ1-2; 11 bases line up with TRBD1. Trimming removed 3 bases from V and 3 bases from J; junction bases left unmatched: 4. From germline, CDR1 is SGDLS and CDR2 YYNGEE. This CDR3 is 15 amino acids long. DNA of the CDR3: TGTGCCAGCAGCGCCCGGGACAGGGGGGACTATGGCTACACCTTC. The encoded protein is CASSARDRGDYGYTF. Looking up the rest from reference TRBV9 and TRBJ1-2 gives the full variable domain: DSGVTQTPKHLITATGQRVTLRCSPRSGDLSVYWYQQSLDQGLQFLIQYYNGEERAKGNILERFSAQQFPDLHSELNLSSLELGDSALYFCASSARDRGDYGYTFGSGTRLTVV.

This clone was counted only a few times. V and J are TRBV28 and TRBJ1-6, with unresolved D. The CDR3 has 12 amino acids. CDR1 is MDHEN and CDR2 is SYDVKM in the germline V gene. The V and J ends lost 7 bases and 7 bases respectively, with 8 bases between them. The CDR3 nucleotides are TGTGCCAGCACCCCGCGGAATTCACCCCTCCACTTT. Translation gives CASTPRNSPLHF.

The chain couples TRBV2 to TRBJ1-6; 7 positions agree with TRBD1. With V trimmed by 2 bases and J by 10 bases, 20 bases remained unmatched. CDR1 and CDR2 (germline): SNHLY, FYNNEI. CDR3 length equals 19 residues. CDR3 bases: TGTGCCAGCAGTGAAACGACCGGGGCGACAGGGCGTATCGAATCACCCCTCCACTTT. This translates into CASSETTGATGRIESPLHF.

There are a few counts of this clone. This chain connects TRBV19 to TRBJ2-1; TRBD2 matches at 7 bases. The CDR3 consists of 11 residues. Per germline, CDR1 LNHDA and CDR2 SQIVND (reference sequence). V gave up 8 bases and J gave up 6 bases; unmatched junction bases: 1. The CDR3 nucleotides are TGTGCCAGTGGGGGGGGCAATGAGCAGTTCTTC. Translated: CASGGGNEQFF.

The chain recombines TRBV19 with TRBJ2-7, with D possibly TRBD1 on 5 matching bases. V lost 3 bases and J lost 2, with 14 bases in between. The CDR3 has 15 residues. Germline lookup yields CDR1 LNHDA and CDR2 SQIVND (reference sequence). The CDR3 sequence is CASSIQGYRTYEQYF. DNA for the CDR3: TGTGCCAGTAGTATCCAGGGATACCGAACCTACGAGCAGTACTTC. The full variable domain, with the rest looked up from reference TRBV19 and TRBJ2-7, is DGGITQSPKYLFRKEGQNVTLSCEQNLNHDAMYWYRQDPGQGLRLIYYSQIVNDFQKGDIAEGYSVSREKKESFPLTVTSAQKNPTAFYLCASSIQGYRTYEQYFGPGTRLTVT.